What follows are 27 T cell receptor beta chains derived from one specimen sequenced in a study of shared clonotypes between healthy human individuals. The method was immunoSEQ multiplex PCR; TCRdb's version includes in-frame clones alone and lacks a portion of them. The table has some 510,000 clones, 75% to 85% seen once; the top ten hold over 10%. The sample taken for sequencing was PBMCs. The origin of the receptors is a woman aged 40 to 50 in good health. Some clones in this sample may be carry-over from other donors' samples.

CDR3 amino acids: CASSVGAGHTDTQYF. CDR3 coding DNA: TGTGCCAGCTCAGTCGGGGCGGGCCACACAGATACGCAGTATTTT. This chain joins TRBV18 and TRBJ2-3; the D call may be TRBD1 or TRBD2 (5 bases each). The ends were cut back, 5 bases at V and 2 bases at J, with 14 bases in the middle. Germline CDR1 reads KGHSH; CDR2 reads LQKENI. The CDR3 spans 15 residues. Using reference TRBV18 and TRBJ2-3 for the parts outside the CDR3, the full variable domain is NAGVMQNPRHLVRRRGQEARLRCSPMKGHSHVYWYRQLPEEGLKFMVYLQKENIIDESGMPKERFSAEFPKEGPSILRIQQVVRGDSAAYFCASSVGAGHTDTQYFGPGTRLTVL.

The V call is TRBV5-1, the J call TRBJ2-3; TRBD1 might be the D (5 bases). Trimming pared 0 bases from V and 0 bases from J, leaving 11 bases between. Germline-derived CDR1 and CDR2 are SGHRS and YFSETQ. The CDR3 contains 16 residues. The CDR3 DNA follows: TGCGCCAGCAGCTTGGTTACGACAGTTAGCACAGATACGCAGTATTTT. It codes for CASSLVTTVSTDTQYF.

The chain joins TRBV7-6 to TRBJ1-4; 11 bases map to TRBD1. Germline loops: CDR1 SGHVS, CDR2 FNYEAQ. Losses at the gene ends were 1 base for V and 6 bases for J; bases not matched to a gene: 1. The CDR3 loop spans 15 amino acids. CDR3 protein: CASSLGTGGYEKLFF. DNA for the CDR3: TGTGCCAGCAGCTTAGGGACAGGGGGCTATGAAAAACTGTTTTTT.

Comment on this clone: Other nucleotide sequences from this sample produce the same CDR3. The chain links TRBV7-2 to TRBJ2-7; D is unclear. V gave up 2 bases and J gave up 7 bases, with 9 bases separating them. The germline V gene encodes CDR1 SGHTA and CDR2 FQGNSA. There are 12 residues in the CDR3. The CDR3 is CASSLPDREQYF. CDR3 bases: TGTGCCAGCAGCTTACCGGACCGGGAGCAGTACTTC.

This clone was seen a handful of times. The chain has TRBV7-3 and TRBJ2-4; tentatively, D is TRBD1 (6 bases). Germline values: CDR1 SGHTA, CDR2 FQGTGA. Trimming stripped 5 bases from V and 7 bases from J, with 12 bases between. The CDR3 runs to 13 residues. The CDR3: CASSNDRSNIQYF. Written as DNA, the CDR3 is TGTGCCAGCAGCAACGACAGGTCCAACATTCAGTACTTC.

V is TRBV19 and J is TRBJ2-1; tentatively, D is TRBD1 (6 bases). Germline CDR1 and CDR2: LNHDA and SQIVND (reference sequence). The V end was cut by 9 bases, the J end by 1 base, with 16 bases between. CDR3 length equals 15 residues. CDR3 DNA sequence: TGTGCCAGCAGCCCCCAGGGGACGTCCTACAATGAGCAGTTCTTC. Protein: CASSPQGTSYNEQFF.

The chain uses TRBV6-1 and TRBJ1-3; TRBD1 agrees at 7 bases. With V trimmed by 8 bases and J by 10 bases, 8 bases remained unmatched. The germline V gene has CDR1 MNHNS and CDR2 SASEGT. This CDR3 has 12 amino acids. CDR3 bases: TGTGCCAGCGGGGAACCAGGGGGTACCATATATTTT. Its protein product is CASGEPGGTIYF.

The CDR3 sequence is CARSQIRLAGSTPYEQYF. CDR3 nucleotide sequence: TGTGCCAGAAGCCAGATCAGACTAGCGGGATCAACCCCCTACGAGCAGTACTTC. The V and J genes are TRBV5-3 and TRBJ2-7; 11 bases match TRBD2. Being an ORF, TRBV5-3 has a function that is uncertain. Trimming removed 4 bases from V and 2 bases from J; junction bases left unmatched: 14. This CDR3 has 18 residues.

The gene calls are TRBV7-3 and TRBJ2-7; D may match TRBD1 or TRBD2 (5 bases each). V lost 4 bases and J 1 base, leaving 11 bases between the germline ends. Germline-derived CDR1 and CDR2 are SGHTA and FQGTGA. CDR3 size: 14 residues. As DNA, the CDR3 is TGTGCCAGCAGCTACGGGGCAGGATCCTACGAGCAGTACTTC. Translated: CASSYGAGSYEQYF.

The table lists this clone with a count of one. J is TRBJ2-1 and V is TRBV28, with 14 positions matching TRBD2. The CDR3 totals 16 residues. Germline lookup yields CDR1 MDHEN and CDR2 SYDVKM. J gave up 9 bases and V 4 bases, and 8 bases lay outside the gene matches. CDR3 protein: CASSSPTSGRVREQFF. The DNA of the CDR3 is TGTGCCAGCAGTTCGCCGACTAGCGGGAGGGTGCGTGAGCAGTTCTTC.

The V call is TRBV28, the J call TRBJ2-2; D is possibly TRBD1 or TRBD2 (6 bases each). The V gene lost 4 bases and the J gene lost 8 bases, with 23 bases spanning the gap. The CDR3 runs 17 residues. Germline assignment: CDR1 MDHEN and CDR2 SYDVKM. CDR3 amino acids: CASSSISLAVGGGELFF. The CDR3 DNA reads TGTGCCAGCAGTTCAATCTCATTAGCGGTAGGGGGAGGGGAGCTGTTTTTT.

The chain joins TRBV5-1 to TRBJ1-2, with D uncertain. Deletions cut 0 bases from V and 4 bases from J, with 13 bases between. The CDR3 has 15 amino acids. CDR1 and CDR2 from the germline V gene are SGHRS and YFSETQ. The CDR3 loop reads CASSLVQDASYGYTF. The DNA for the CDR3 is TGCGCCAGCAGCTTGGTGCAGGATGCTAGCTATGGCTACACCTTC.

The chain uses TRBV15 and TRBJ2-5, with D unresolved. V dropped 3 bases and J dropped 5 bases, with 7 bases sitting between them. Per germline, CDR1 LNHNV and CDR2 YYDKDF (reference sequence). The CDR3 length is 12 residues. Here the CDR3 DNA reads TGTGCCACCAGCAGTGGGCTTGAGACCCAGTACTTC. Amino acid sequence: CATSSGLETQYF.

There are a few counts of this clone. The J gene is TRBJ2-2, the V gene TRBV11-3; TRBD1 matches 7 bases. Unmatched junction bases numbered 5, after V lost 4 bases and J lost 0 bases. Germline assignment: CDR1 SGHNT and CDR2 YENEEA. CDR3 size: 16 residues. CDR3 in amino acids: CASSSRQGPNTGELFF. CDR3 in DNA: TGTGCCAGCAGCTCCCGACAGGGCCCGAACACCGGGGAGCTGTTTTTT.

This clone was seen a single time. The V call is TRBV7-2, the J call TRBJ2-7; tentatively, D is TRBD2 (6 bases). CDR1 and CDR2 (germline): SGHTA, FQGNSA. V was cut by 2 bases and J by 5 bases, with 13 bases left in between. The CDR3 covers 14 residues. CDR3 protein: CASSLLGLANEQYF. CDR3 nucleotides: TGTGCCAGCAGCTTATTAGGGCTAGCGAACGAGCAGTACTTC.

The CDR3 reads CASSQSPLQGGYGYTF. In nucleotides, the CDR3 is TGTGCCAGCAGCCAAAGTCCCCTTCAGGGCGGATATGGCTACACCTTC. The J gene is TRBJ1-2, the V gene TRBV27; D possibly corresponds to TRBD1 (5 bases). The germline V gene encodes CDR1 MNHEY and CDR2 SMNVEV (reference sequence). V was cut by 6 bases and J by 5 bases, with 22 bases left in between. The CDR3 covers 16 residues.

This clone is a singleton in its sample. The J gene is TRBJ2-2, the V gene TRBV2, with a tentative D call TRBD2 (5 bases). This CDR3 comprises 15 residues. V gave up 6 bases and J gave up 7 bases, with 18 bases separating them. The germline CDR1 and CDR2 sequences are SNHLY and FYNNEI. This CDR3 reads CASSDRTPSSGELFF. CDR3 DNA: TGTGCCAGCAGCGATAGGACTCCGTCGAGCGGGGAGCTGTTTTTT.

The DNA for the CDR3 is TGTGCCAGCAGCCCAAGTTGGGGCACCGGGGAGCTGTTTTTT. Its translation is CASSPSWGTGELFF. The rearrangement joins TRBV7-2 to TRBJ2-2; D unclear. CDR3 size: 14 residues. V lost 5 bases and J 4 bases, leaving 11 bases between the germline ends. CDR1 SGHTA and CDR2 FQGNSA come from the germline V gene.

The chain's CDR3 is CASSVDGTSGYEQYF. The DNA of the CDR3 is TGTGCCAGCAGCGTAGACGGGACTAGCGGCTACGAGCAGTACTTC. This chain joins TRBV9 and TRBJ2-7; 11 bases map to TRBD2. The junction had 2 bases not matched to a gene; V was cut back by 0 bases and J by 3 bases. The CDR3 covers 15 residues. Germline loops: CDR1 SGDLS, CDR2 YYNGEE.

The genes are TRBV2 and TRBJ2-1, with a possible D match to TRBD2 (6 bases). V was pared by 4 bases and J by 3 bases, with 13 bases between. The CDR3 runs to 15 residues. The germline CDR1 and CDR2 sequences are SNHLY and FYNNEI. The CDR3 nucleotides read TGTGCCAGCAGTGCGGCGGGGCGAAGCTACAATGAGCAGTTCTTC. This sequence encodes CASSAAGRSYNEQFF.

The chain has TRBV4-1 and TRBJ1-5; no firm D call. The CDR3 runs to 14 residues. Germline V lookup: CDR1 MGHRA, CDR2 YSYEKL. V gave up 4 bases and J gave up 9 bases, with 16 bases separating them. CDR3 residues: CASSPIGRYRPQHF. CDR3 bases: TGCGCCAGCAGCCCTATAGGGCGGTATCGGCCCCAGCATTTT.

CDR3 residues: CAISESVAGVKNIQYF. DNA for the CDR3: TGTGCCATCAGTGAGTCGGTAGCGGGAGTCAAAAACATTCAGTACTTC. The V gene is TRBV10-3, the J gene TRBJ2-4; 9 nucleotides agree with TRBD2. From germline, CDR1 is ENHRY and CDR2 SYGVKD. V gave up 0 bases and J gave up 3 bases; unmatched junction bases: 3. The CDR3 covers 16 residues.

This clone appeared a single time. The gene calls are TRBV19 and TRBJ2-7; D is unresolved. This CDR3 comprises 14 residues. V gave up 6 bases and J gave up 1 base, with 13 bases separating them. CDR1 is LNHDA and CDR2 is SQIVND in the germline V gene (reference sequence). For the CDR3, the DNA is TGTGCCAGTAGGTGGACGGTAGTTTCCTACGAGCAGTACTTC. Translating gives CASRWTVVSYEQYF.

This rearrangement joins TRBV5-1 to TRBJ2-2, with 11 nucleotides matching TRBD1. CDR3 size: 17 residues. With 2 bases clipped from V and 4 bases from J, the junction kept 7 bases outside the gene matches. Germline V gene sequence: CDR1 SGHRS, CDR2 YFSETQ. The CDR3 nucleotides read TGCGCCAGCAGCTTATATTCCGGGACAGGGGGCACCGGGGAGCTGTTTTTT. This gives the protein CASSLYSGTGGTGELFF.

This clone was seen at least ten times. J is TRBJ2-1 and V is TRBV30; D not resolved. Germline CDR1 GTSNPN, CDR2 SVGIG (reference sequence). CDR3 length: 16 amino acids. V was trimmed by 1 base and J by 0 bases, leaving 13 bases between them. CDR3 region: CAWSAYDWVSYNEQFF. CDR3 sequence (DNA): TGTGCCTGGAGTGCCTACGACTGGGTCTCCTACAATGAGCAGTTCTTC.

The chain joins TRBV10-3 to TRBJ2-3; 12 bases are a match to TRBD1. Germline values: CDR1 ENHRY, CDR2 SYGVKD. CDR3 length equals 16 residues. The V segment lost 0 bases and the J segment 2 bases; nucleotides outside the gene matches: 0. The CDR3 protein is CAISESGQGATDTQYF. CDR3 coding DNA: TGTGCCATCAGTGAGTCGGGACAGGGGGCCACAGATACGCAGTATTTT.

In the case of this clone: Additional DNA sequences in this sample encode the identical CDR3. The V gene is TRBV6-5, the J gene TRBJ1-1; weak D call: TRBD1 (5 bases). CDR1 and CDR2 (germline): MNHEY, SVGAGI. This CDR3 has 12 amino acids. V was pared by 5 bases and J by 1 base, with 5 bases between. In DNA form, the CDR3 reads TGTGCCAGCAGTAGGGGGAACACTGAAGCTTTCTTT. Translated, it gives CASSRGNTEAFF.